A single T cell receptor beta chain is shown here with its context. The CDR3 runs to 13 residues. Germline V gene data show CDR1 as SNHLY and CDR2 as FYNNEI. Trimming left V 7 bases short and J 3 bases short, with 13 bases between. Not a single patient had been given any form of treatment at any point before undergoing thyroid surgery. TCRdb re-processed the PCR reads through MiXCR. The data contain tens of thousands of clones, around 14% of them singletons. The record originates from a study of metastatic and nonmetastatic thyroid tumors. The receptor was derived from a female donor with papillary thyroid cancer or a benign thyroid nodule (not recorded which). Some clones in this sample may be carry-over from other donors' samples. The chain joins TRBV2 to TRBJ2-7; D might be TRBD2 (5 bases). Input material: blood. In DNA, the CDR3 is TGTGCCAGCACCTTGGACTGGAACTACGAGCAGTACTTC. The encoded protein is CASTLDWNYEQYF. Variable domain in full (rest from reference TRBV2 and TRBJ2-7): EPEVTQTPSHQVTQMGQEVILRCVPISNHLYFYWYRQILGQKVEFLVSFYNNEISEKSEIFDDQFSVERPDGSNFTLKIRSTKLEDSAMYFCASTLDWNYEQYFGPGTRLTVT.